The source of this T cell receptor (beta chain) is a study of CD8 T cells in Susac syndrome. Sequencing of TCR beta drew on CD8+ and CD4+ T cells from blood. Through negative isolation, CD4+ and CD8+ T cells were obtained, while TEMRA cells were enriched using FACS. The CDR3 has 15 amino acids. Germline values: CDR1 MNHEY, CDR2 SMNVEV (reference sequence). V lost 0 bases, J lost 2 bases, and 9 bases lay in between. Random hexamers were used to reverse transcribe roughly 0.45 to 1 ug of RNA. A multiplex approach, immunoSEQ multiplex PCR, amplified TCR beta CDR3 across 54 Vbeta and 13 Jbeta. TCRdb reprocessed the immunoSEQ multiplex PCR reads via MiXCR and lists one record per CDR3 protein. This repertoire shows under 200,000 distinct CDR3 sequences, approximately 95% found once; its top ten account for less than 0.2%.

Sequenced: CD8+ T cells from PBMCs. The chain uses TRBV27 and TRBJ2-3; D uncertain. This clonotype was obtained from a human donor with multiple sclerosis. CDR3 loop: CASSLSTGATDTQYF. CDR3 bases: TGTGCCAGCAGTTTATCGACTGGCGCCACAGATACGCAGTATTTT.